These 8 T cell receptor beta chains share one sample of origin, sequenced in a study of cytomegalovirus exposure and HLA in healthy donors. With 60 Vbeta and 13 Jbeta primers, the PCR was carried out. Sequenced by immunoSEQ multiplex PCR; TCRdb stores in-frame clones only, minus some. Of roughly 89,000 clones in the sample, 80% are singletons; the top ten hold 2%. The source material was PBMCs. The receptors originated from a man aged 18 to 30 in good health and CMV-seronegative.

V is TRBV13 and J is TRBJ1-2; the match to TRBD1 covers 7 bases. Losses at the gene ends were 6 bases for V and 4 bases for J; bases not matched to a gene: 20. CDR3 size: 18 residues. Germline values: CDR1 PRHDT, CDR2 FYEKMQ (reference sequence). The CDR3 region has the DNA TGTGCCAGCAGTTACGGTGCGGACAGGACGTCGACTGCCTATGGCTACACCTTC. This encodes CASSYGADRTSTAYGYTF.

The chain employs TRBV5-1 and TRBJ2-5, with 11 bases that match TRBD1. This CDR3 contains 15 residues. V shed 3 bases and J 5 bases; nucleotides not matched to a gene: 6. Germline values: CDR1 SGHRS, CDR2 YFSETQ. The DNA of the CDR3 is TGCGCCAGCAGCTGGGGGACAGGGGGAAAGGAGACCCAGTACTTC. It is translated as CASSWGTGGKETQYF.

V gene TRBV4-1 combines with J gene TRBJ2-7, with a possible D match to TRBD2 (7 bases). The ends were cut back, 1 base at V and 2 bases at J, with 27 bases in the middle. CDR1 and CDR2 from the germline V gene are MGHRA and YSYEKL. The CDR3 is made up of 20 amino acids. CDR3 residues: CASSQGGGDRILRPPYEQYF. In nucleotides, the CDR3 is TGCGCCAGCAGCCAAGGCGGGGGAGACAGGATACTCCGCCCTCCCTACGAGCAGTACTTC.

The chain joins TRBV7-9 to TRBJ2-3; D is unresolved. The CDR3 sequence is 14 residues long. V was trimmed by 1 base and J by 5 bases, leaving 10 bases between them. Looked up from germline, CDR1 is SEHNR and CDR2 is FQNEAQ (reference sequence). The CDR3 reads CASSLVSTGDTQYF. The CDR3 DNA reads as TGTGCCAGCAGCTTAGTTTCTACCGGAGATACGCAGTATTTT. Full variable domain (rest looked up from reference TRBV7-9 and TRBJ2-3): DTGVSQNPRHKITKRGQNVTFRCDPISEHNRLYWYRQTLGQGPEFLTYFQNEAQLEKSRLLSDRFSAERPKGSFSTLEIQRTEQGDSAMYLCASSLVSTGDTQYFGPGTRLTVL.

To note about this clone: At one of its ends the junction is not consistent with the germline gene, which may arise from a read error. The CDR3 spells CASSHWGGSSDTQYF. The CDR3, as DNA: TGTGCCAGCAGCCATTGGGGGGGTAGTTCAGATACGCAGTATTTT. V gene TRBV4-1 combines with J gene TRBJ2-3; 7 bases are shared with TRBD2. The CDR3 loop spans 15 amino acids. Looked up from germline, CDR1 is MGHRA and CDR2 is YSYEKL.

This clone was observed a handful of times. This CDR3 reads CASSLDGGGYNEQFF. CDR3 coding DNA: TGTGCCAGCAGCTTAGACGGCGGGGGGTACAATGAGCAGTTCTTC. J is TRBJ2-1 and V is TRBV7-2; 8 bases are a match to TRBD2. Losses at the gene ends were 1 base for V and 4 bases for J; bases not matched to a gene: 3. This CDR3 is 15 amino acids long. The germline gives CDR1 SGHTA, CDR2 FQGNSA. The full variable domain, completed using reference TRBV7-2 and TRBJ2-1, is GAGVSQSPSNKVTEKGKDVELRCDPISGHTALYWYRQSLGQGLEFLIYFQGNSAPDKSGLPSDRFSAERTGGSVSTLTIQRTQQEDSAVYLCASSLDGGGYNEQFFGPGTRLTVL.

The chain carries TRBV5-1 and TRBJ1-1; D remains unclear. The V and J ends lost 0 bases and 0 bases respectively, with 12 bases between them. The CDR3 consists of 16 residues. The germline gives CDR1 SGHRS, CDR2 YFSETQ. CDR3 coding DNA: TGCGCCAGCAGCTTGGCCGGACTGAACATGAACACTGAAGCTTTCTTT. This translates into CASSLAGLNMNTEAFF.

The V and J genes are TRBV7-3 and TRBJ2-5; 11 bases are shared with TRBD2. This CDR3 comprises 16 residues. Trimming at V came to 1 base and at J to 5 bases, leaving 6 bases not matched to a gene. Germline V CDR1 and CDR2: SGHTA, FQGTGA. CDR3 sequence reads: CASSLSVAGGRETQYF. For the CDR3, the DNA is TGTGCCAGCAGCTTAAGTGTAGCGGGGGGGCGCGAGACCCAGTACTTC.